This entry lists 27 T cell receptor beta chains sequenced from one sample in a study of cytomegalovirus exposure and HLA in healthy donors. The PCR ran on 60 Vbeta and 13 Jbeta primers. Here immunoSEQ multiplex PCR was the method, and the copy in TCRdb shows in-frame clones only, minus some. The sample data list approximately 200,000 clones. Material for sequencing was PBMCs. These TCRs come from a boy under 18 in good health and CMV-seronegative.

The rearrangement joins TRBV7-9 to TRBJ2-7, with no clear D. The CDR3 sequence is 13 residues long. Between the trimmed V and J ends, which lost 5 bases and 2 bases, there was a span of 10 bases. Germline values: CDR1 SEHNR, CDR2 FQNEAQ (reference sequence). The DNA for the CDR3 is TGTGCCAGCAGCCTCCTAGATCCCTACGAGCAGTACTTC. Translation: CASSLLDPYEQYF.

This chain links TRBV10-3 with TRBJ1-2; 12 bases match TRBD1. The CDR3 has 16 amino acids. The trim removed 3 bases at V and 6 bases at J, leaving 8 bases unmatched. Germline loops: CDR1 ENHRY, CDR2 SYGVKD. This CDR3 is CAISEGDRGRGDGYTF. DNA for the CDR3: TGTGCCATCAGTGAAGGGGACAGGGGGCGTGGTGATGGCTACACCTTC.

The chain carries TRBV14 and TRBJ2-7; no clear D gene. Germline-derived CDR1 and CDR2 are SGHDN and FVKESK. V lost 4 bases to trimming and J lost 3 bases, with 16 bases between them. CDR3 length: 15 amino acids. CDR3 coding DNA: TGTGCCAGCAGCCCGTTGGGTTACTCGGGCTACGAGCAGTACTTC. This translates into CASSPLGYSGYEQYF. The variable domain in full, with the rest retrieved from reference TRBV14 and TRBJ2-7, is EAGVTQFPSHSVIEKGQTVTLRCDPISGHDNLYWYRRVMGKEIKFLLHFVKESKQDESGMPNNRFLAERTGGTYSTLKVQPAELEDSGVYFCASSPLGYSGYEQYFGPGTRLTVT.

This sequence joins TRBV11-2 and TRBJ1-4; a possible D gene is TRBD1 (6 bases). There are 17 residues in the CDR3. Per the germline V gene, CDR1 is SGHAT and CDR2 is FQNNGV. Trimming stripped 0 bases from V and 0 bases from J, with 11 bases between. DNA for the CDR3: TGTGCCAGCAGCTTAGATTACAGGGTCACAACTAATGAAAAACTGTTTTTT. Translating it yields CASSLDYRVTTNEKLFF.

The J gene is TRBJ2-5, the V gene TRBV7-2; D unresolved. Gene TRBJ2-7 matches the end of the DNA better, so the J call may be wrong. This CDR3 is built from 14 residues. Per germline, CDR1 SGHTA and CDR2 FQGNSA. CDR3 protein: CASSLDPGDYEQYF. The CDR3 region has the DNA TGTGCCAGCAGCTTAGATCCAGGAGACTACGAGCAGTACTTC.

This chain links TRBV4-1 with TRBJ2-1; D perhaps matches TRBD1 (6 bases). Trimming pared 5 bases from V and 4 bases from J, leaving 12 bases between. The length of the CDR3 is 14 residues. Germline CDR1 and CDR2: MGHRA and YSYEKL. CDR3 sequence (DNA): TGCGCCAGCAGCGGGACATGGCTTTACAATGAGCAGTTCTTC. It codes for CASSGTWLYNEQFF.

The V gene is TRBV19, the J gene TRBJ1-5; no clear D. Trimming took 6 bases from V and 5 from J, leaving 11 bases between them. This CDR3 spans 13 amino acids. The germline V gene encodes CDR1 LNHDA and CDR2 SQIVND (reference sequence). The CDR3: CASRGDNYQPQHF. In DNA form, the CDR3 reads TGTGCCAGTAGAGGAGATAATTATCAGCCCCAGCATTTT.

The chain links TRBV18 to TRBJ1-2; 8 nucleotides align to TRBD1. This CDR3 has 17 residues. Germline values: CDR1 KGHSH, CDR2 LQKENI. The J segment lost 6 bases and the V segment lost 0 bases, leaving 12 bases of the junction unmatched. The CDR3 loop reads CASSPPGQEAMGHGYTF. The CDR3 DNA sequence: TGTGCCAGCTCACCACCGGGACAGGAGGCTATGGGGCATGGCTACACCTTC.

The rearrangement uses TRBV15 and TRBJ2-5; possibly TRBD1 for D (5 bases). This CDR3 has 17 residues. Trimming stripped 2 bases from V and 5 bases from J, with 21 bases between. Germline CDR1 LNHNV, CDR2 YYDKDF (reference sequence). The CDR3 region is CATSRSRPQGGWETQYF. CDR3 DNA: TGTGCCACCAGCAGATCCCGCCCGCAGGGTGGGTGGGAGACCCAGTACTTC. Together with reference TRBV15 and TRBJ2-5, the CDR3 gives the full variable domain: DAMVIQNPRYQVTQFGKPVTLSCSQTLNHNVMYWYQQKSSQAPKLLFHYYDKDFNNEADTPDNFQSRRPNTSFCFLDIRSPGLGDTAMYLCATSRSRPQGGWETQYFGPGTRLLVL.

V is TRBV18 and J is TRBJ2-7, with 8 bases lining up with TRBD2. The trim removed 4 bases at V and 7 bases at J, leaving 9 bases unmatched. Germline V CDR1 and CDR2: KGHSH, LQKENI. The CDR3 totals 14 residues. The CDR3 is CASSLGLASWEQYF. The CDR3, as DNA: TGTGCCAGCTCACTAGGACTAGCCTCCTGGGAGCAGTACTTC.

This chain uses TRBV15 with TRBJ2-5; TRBD2 matches 9 bases. The CDR3 has 14 amino acids. V trimming: 8 bases; J trimming: 1 base; junction bases outside the gene matches: 5. Per germline, CDR1 LNHNV and CDR2 YYDKDF (reference sequence). The CDR3 bases are TGTGCCACCGCGGCTAGCGGGACCCAAGAGACCCAGTACTTC. Translation gives CATAASGTQETQYF.

The rearrangement uses TRBV6-1 and TRBJ2-7, with D tentatively TRBD2 (6 bases). V was shortened by 6 bases and J by 3 bases, with 12 bases between the two germline ends. The germline V gene encodes CDR1 MNHNS and CDR2 SASEGT. CDR3 length equals 13 residues. The CDR3 region is CASRLTGDYEQYF. CDR3 bases: TGTGCCAGCAGACTCACGGGGGACTACGAGCAGTACTTC.

Regarding this clone: Its ends do not fully match the called genes, so a read error is possible. This chain uses TRBV6-1 with TRBJ1-2; TRBD1 agrees at 10 bases. This CDR3 region has 14 residues. Germline CDR1 MNHNS, CDR2 SASEGT. The CDR3 region has the DNA TGTGCCAGCAGAGAAGACAGGGGGCGTAGTGGCTACACCTTC. Translation: CASREDRGRSGYTF.

The CDR3 DNA reads as TGCAGCGCCCAAAGGGGGAACACTGAAGCTTTCTTT. Translated, it gives CSAQRGNTEAFF. The chain is built from TRBV29-1 and TRBJ1-1, with a weak D call TRBD1 (5 bases). V gave up 7 bases and J gave up 1 base, with 10 bases separating them. The CDR3 runs 12 residues. Germline values: CDR1 SQVTM, CDR2 ANQGSEA. The variable domain in full, completed from reference TRBV29-1 and TRBJ1-1, reads SAVISQKPSRDICQRGTSLTIQCQVDSQVTMMFWYRQQPGQSLTLIATANQGSEATYESGFVIDKFPISRPNLTFSTLTVSNMSPEDSSIYLCSAQRGNTEAFFGQGTRLTVV.

The chain employs TRBV30 and TRBJ2-4, with TRBD2 matching 7 bases. Germline values: CDR1 GTSNPN, CDR2 SVGIG (reference sequence). J gave up 12 bases and V 3 bases, and 11 bases lay outside the gene matches. This CDR3 spans 13 amino acids. DNA of the CDR3: TGTGCCTGGAGCGCGGGGGACGGGGCGAATCAGTACTTC. Amino acids: CAWSAGDGANQYF. The full variable domain, rest sourced from reference TRBV30 and TRBJ2-4, is SQTIHQWPATLVQPVGSPLSLECTVEGTSNPNLYWYRQAAGRGLQLLFYSVGIGQISSEVPQNLSASRPQDRQFILSSKKLLLSDSGFYLCAWSAGDGANQYFGAGTRLSVL.

This chain joins TRBV5-5 and TRBJ2-1; 13 bases agree with TRBD2. The germline CDR1 and CDR2 sequences are SGHKS and YYEKEE (reference sequence). CDR3 size: 15 residues. The ends lost 3 bases at V and 6 bases at J; junction bases unmatched: 3. The CDR3 region is CASSSLAGGVNEQFF. The CDR3 bases are TGTGCCAGCAGCTCACTAGCGGGGGGGGTCAATGAGCAGTTCTTC.

The V and J genes are TRBV30 and TRBJ1-1; 8 bases line up with TRBD1. This CDR3 has 14 residues. Germline CDR1 and CDR2: GTSNPN and SVGIG (reference sequence). Trimming took 2 bases from V and 4 from J; bases not matched to a gene: 6. The CDR3 DNA reads as TGTGCCTGGAGTTCCGACAGGGGTTCCACTGAAGCTTTCTTT. It is translated as CAWSSDRGSTEAFF.

The rearrangement joins TRBV28 to TRBJ2-7; TRBD2 aligns across 8 bases. Germline V gives CDR1 MDHEN, CDR2 SYDVKM. V was clipped by 2 bases and J by 2 bases; unmatched bases: 5. This CDR3 spans 15 amino acids. CDR3 sequence reads: CASSLGSGGAYEQYF. In DNA, the CDR3 is TGTGCCAGCAGTTTAGGGTCCGGGGGGGCCTACGAGCAGTACTTC.

The CDR3 region has the DNA TGTGCCAGCTCACCCCCTGTCCTACAGGGGATGCAGTATTTT. Its protein is CASSPPVLQGMQYF. The chain links TRBV18 to TRBJ2-3; 7 positions agree with TRBD1. From germline, CDR1 is KGHSH and CDR2 LQKENI. V dropped 3 bases and J dropped 11; count of bases not matched to a gene: 11. The CDR3 contains 14 residues.

V and J are TRBV5-1 and TRBJ2-1; 7 bases agree with TRBD1. Per the germline V gene, CDR1 is SGHRS and CDR2 is YFSETQ. V shed 4 bases, J shed 6 bases, and the junction held 7 bases outside the gene matches. This CDR3 is 14 amino acids long. The CDR3 region is CASSPGQNFNEQFF. DNA of the CDR3: TGCGCCAGCAGCCCGGGACAGAACTTCAATGAGCAGTTCTTC. Full variable domain (missing parts from reference TRBV5-1 and TRBJ2-1): KAGVTQTPRYLIKTRGQQVTLSCSPISGHRSVSWYQQTPGQGLQFLFEYFSETQRNKGNFPGRFSGRQFSNSRSEMNVSTLELGDSALYLCASSPGQNFNEQFFGPGTRLTVL.

The chain has TRBV9 and TRBJ2-3; D might be TRBD1 (5 bases). The germline gives CDR1 SGDLS, CDR2 YYNGEE. This CDR3 has 14 amino acids. Trimming removed 2 bases from V and 1 base from J, with 8 bases in between. The CDR3 bases are TGTGCCAGCAGCGTCCAAGGGGGCACAGATACGCAGTATTTT. Its protein is CASSVQGGTDTQYF.

The chain couples TRBV11-3 to TRBJ2-2; 7 bases match TRBD1. The length of the CDR3 is 15 residues. CDR1 and CDR2 (germline): SGHNT, YENEEA. V shed 6 bases, J shed 2 bases, and the junction held 6 bases outside the gene matches. The CDR3 sequence is CASSRGQANTGELFF. The CDR3 DNA reads as TGTGCCAGCAGTCGCGGACAGGCAAACACCGGGGAGCTGTTTTTT. Combining the CDR3 with reference TRBV11-3 and TRBJ2-2 gives the whole variable domain EAGVVQSPRYKIIEKKQPVAFWCNPISGHNTLYWYLQNLGQGPELLIRYENEEAVDDSQLPKDRFSAERLKGVDSTLKIQPAELGDSAVYLCASSRGQANTGELFFGEGSRLTVL.

The V and J genes are TRBV5-1 and TRBJ1-2; 9 bases are shared with TRBD1. Germline-derived CDR1 and CDR2 are SGHRS and YFSETQ. V shed 2 bases and J 2 bases; nucleotides not matched to a gene: 4. This CDR3 spans 15 amino acids. This chain's CDR3 is CASSFGTGRNYGYTF. CDR3 sequence (DNA): TGCGCCAGCAGCTTCGGGACAGGGCGGAACTATGGCTACACCTTC.

The chain employs TRBV11-2 and TRBJ1-1; TRBD1 agrees at 7 bases. Germline CDR1 SGHAT, CDR2 FQNNGV. V shed 2 bases, J shed 5 bases, and the junction held 11 bases outside the gene matches. The CDR3 runs 16 residues. In nucleotides, the CDR3 is TGTGCCAGCAGCTTAAGAGGACAGGCCCCTAATACTGAAGCTTTCTTT. Residues: CASSLRGQAPNTEAFF.

This chain connects TRBV7-3 to TRBJ2-6; D perhaps matches TRBD1 (6 bases). The CDR3 covers 16 residues. Germline CDR1 reads SGHTA; CDR2 reads FQGTGA. The V gene lost 5 bases and the J gene lost 3 bases, with 14 bases spanning the gap. Written as DNA, the CDR3 is TGTGCCAGCAGCCTCACCGGGACACGTGGGGCCAACGTCCTGACTTTC. Protein sequence: CASSLTGTRGANVLTF.

This chain links TRBV28 with TRBJ2-2; no clear D. The V end was cut by 6 bases, the J end by 7 bases, with 18 bases between. CDR1 and CDR2 (germline): MDHEN, SYDVKM. CDR3 length: 15 amino acids. The CDR3 DNA reads as TGTGCCAGCAGCCTTTATTTGGTACGAGGCGGGGAGCTGTTTTTT. This codes for CASSLYLVRGGELFF.

J is TRBJ1-5 and V is TRBV9, with unresolved D. With 0 bases removed from V and 6 bases from J, the gap between germline ends came to 10 bases. This CDR3 contains 14 residues. The germline V gene has CDR1 SGDLS and CDR2 YYNGEE. The CDR3 coding sequence is TGTGCCAGCAGCGTAGATGGAGCGGGTCAGCCCCAGCATTTT. Translating it yields CASSVDGAGQPQHF.